A selection of T cell receptor beta chains follows, all from one sample in a study of T-cell memory formation after mild COVID-19. TCRdb fed the 5' RACE reads into MiXCR, producing one record per CDR3 protein. The sample shows 300,000 to 400,000 distinct CDR3 sequences, 13% of them seen only once. The sequenced sample consisted of PBMCs or a T cell subset sorted from them (not recorded which). These TCRs come from a man between 18 and 35 years old who had mild COVID-19 (a few samples of this study predate the infection). Cell type and time point are not known. Both conserved end residues are trimmed from each CDR3. Fields, in order: V gene, J gene, CDR3 protein.

v_call: TRBV7-2; j_call: TRBJ2-3; cdr3_aa: ASVPSVTSTDTQY
v_call: TRBV30; j_call: TRBJ1-4; cdr3_aa: AWSSQNNEKLF
v_call: TRBV12-5; j_call: TRBJ1-6; cdr3_aa: ASATGAGSPLH
v_call: TRBV28; j_call: TRBJ1-2; cdr3_aa: ASRGLRVSTGSDYGYT
v_call: TRBV6-1; j_call: TRBJ1-1; cdr3_aa: ASSGQTSQPNTEAF
v_call: TRBV6-2/TRBV6-3; j_call: TRBJ2-7; cdr3_aa: AGKDRIVGEQY
v_call: TRBV29-1; j_call: TRBJ2-3; cdr3_aa: SVRTYSTDTQY
v_call: TRBV29-1; j_call: TRBJ2-5; cdr3_aa: SAGTSEATQY
v_call: TRBV12-3/TRBV12-4; j_call: TRBJ2-6; cdr3_aa: ASSPTWPGANVLT
v_call: TRBV5-5; j_call: TRBJ2-2; cdr3_aa: ASSLGYSNTGELF
v_call: TRBV7-2; j_call: TRBJ2-1; cdr3_aa: ASSLVPGGGYNEQF
v_call: TRBV5-1; j_call: TRBJ1-3; cdr3_aa: ASSNGGAGNTIY
v_call: TRBV3-1; j_call: TRBJ2-3; cdr3_aa: ASSSEGPQY
v_call: TRBV5-1; j_call: TRBJ2-3; cdr3_aa: ASSFGRTDTQY
v_call: TRBV7-9; j_call: TRBJ2-7; cdr3_aa: ASSLVAIEQY
v_call: TRBV30; j_call: TRBJ2-5; cdr3_aa: AWSPRETQY
v_call: TRBV13; j_call: TRBJ1-3; cdr3_aa: ASSSREAGNTIY
v_call: TRBV5-1; j_call: TRBJ2-6; cdr3_aa: ASSPRPDGANVLT
v_call: TRBV4-1; j_call: TRBJ2-1; cdr3_aa: ASSTLTGFTYNEQF
v_call: TRBV5-1; j_call: TRBJ2-3; cdr3_aa: ASSPIMRGGSTDTQY
v_call: TRBV28; j_call: TRBJ2-3; cdr3_aa: ASRTGASTDTQY
v_call: TRBV6-1; j_call: TRBJ1-5; cdr3_aa: ASSEQGFYSNQPQH
v_call: TRBV2; j_call: TRBJ2-5; cdr3_aa: ASSVVRGAFGQETQY
v_call: TRBV5-1; j_call: TRBJ2-2; cdr3_aa: ASSFGNTNTGELF
v_call: TRBV19; j_call: TRBJ1-1; cdr3_aa: ASRSDSSKRTEAF
v_call: TRBV25-1; j_call: TRBJ2-2; cdr3_aa: ASSVGQLPGELF